This entry concerns a single TCR beta chain. The CDR3 loop spans 14 amino acids. CDR1 is SGHTA, CDR2 FQGTGA, per germline. V lost 5 bases to trimming and J lost 5 bases; unmatched junction nucleotides: 4. The sample is drawn from a study of cytomegalovirus exposure and HLA in healthy donors. It was with 60 Vbeta and 13 Jbeta primers that the PCR ran. Method: immunoSEQ multiplex PCR; TCRdb's copy keeps in-frame clones and lacks some. The data hold approximately 160,000 clones, with more than 65% observed a single time. Sequences were obtained from PBMCs. This sequence joins TRBV7-3 and TRBJ2-1, with 9 bases aligning to TRBD1. The origin of this receptor is a man in his forties or fifties in good health and CMV-seropositive. CDR3 in amino acids: CASSRGQGDNEQFF. CDR3 coding DNA: TGTGCCAGCAGCCGGGGACAGGGAGACAATGAGCAGTTCTTC.